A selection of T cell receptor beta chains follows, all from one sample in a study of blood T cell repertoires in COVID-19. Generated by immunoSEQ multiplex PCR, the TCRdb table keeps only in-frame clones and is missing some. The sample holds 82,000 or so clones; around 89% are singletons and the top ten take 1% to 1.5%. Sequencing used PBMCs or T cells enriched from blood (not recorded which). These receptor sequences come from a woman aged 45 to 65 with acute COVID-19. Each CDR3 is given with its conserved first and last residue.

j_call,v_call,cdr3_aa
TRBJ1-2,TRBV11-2,CASSFGQGAANYGYTF
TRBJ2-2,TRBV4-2,CASSQEDRSGELFF
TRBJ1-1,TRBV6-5,CASSRDTEAFF
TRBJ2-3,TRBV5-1,CASSLVRDRGPPSTDTQYF
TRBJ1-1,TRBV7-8,CASSLAWGGSEAFF
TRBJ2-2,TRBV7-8,CASSPREASGSGGNTGELFF
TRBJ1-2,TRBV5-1,CASTRGGVDGYTF
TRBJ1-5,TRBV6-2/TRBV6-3,CASSFSFYQPQHF
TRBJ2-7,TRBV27,CASSPTVSYEQYF
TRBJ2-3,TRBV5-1,CASSSTGQTTDTQYF
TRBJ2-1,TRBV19,CASRASGRSNEQFF
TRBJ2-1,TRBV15,CATSRDLKGSYNEQFF